Listed below are T cell receptor beta chains from one sample, sequenced in a study of cytomegalovirus exposure and HLA in healthy donors. The table came from immunoSEQ multiplex PCR; TCRdb's copy has only in-frame clones and leaves some out. The sample gives about 200,000 clones, nearly 80% of which show up once; under 2% is in the top ten. The sequencing sample was made of PBMCs. These receptors were collected from a man younger than 35 in good health and CMV-seronegative. The CDR3 runs from the conserved cysteine through the conserved F or W. A D gene is named only where the DNA matches it firmly. The listing skips clone size in some rows; elsewhere it reads once, few, many or a size class.

J gene | D gene | clone size | V gene | CDR3 DNA | CDR3 protein
TRBJ1-1 | NA | once | TRBV7-9 | TGTGCCAGCAGCTTTTCCGGACACCCTGAAGCTTTCTTT | CASSFSGHPEAFF
TRBJ1-1 | TRBD1 | few | TRBV5-4 | TGTGCCAGCAGCGGAGCAGGGGGCTGGAACACTGAAGCTTTCTTT | CASSGAGGWNTEAFF
TRBJ2-7 | NA | once | TRBV27 | TGTGCCAGCAGTTTCACAGGGTACGAGCAGTACTTC | CASSFTGYEQYF
TRBJ1-5 | NA | NA | TRBV5-4 | TGTGCCAGCAGCTCGATGGGGGGGTCGGGCAATCAGCCCCAGCATTTT | CASSSMGGSGNQPQHF
TRBJ2-5 | NA | NA | TRBV6-6 | TGTGCCAGCAGTTACGTGCACGGGGAGACCCAGTACTTC | CASSYVHGETQYF
TRBJ2-5 | TRBD2 | NA | TRBV4-1 | TGCGCCAGCAGCCTCGGACTAGCGGAAGAGACCCAGTACTTC | CASSLGLAEETQYF
TRBJ2-7 | TRBD1 | few | TRBV4-3 | TGCGCCAGCAGCCAAGAGGGACAGGGAGCCTACGAGCAGTACTTC | CASSQEGQGAYEQYF
TRBJ1-5 | NA | few | TRBV7-9 | TGTGCCAGCAGCTTAGGCCCAGGGAGGGGGCAGCCCCAGCATTTT | CASSLGPGRGQPQHF
TRBJ2-5 | TRBD2 | NA | TRBV7-9 | TGTGCCAGCAGCTTAACCCCGACTAGCGGGAGATCGGAGACCCAGTACTTC | CASSLTPTSGRSETQYF
TRBJ1-1 | NA | NA | TRBV6-5 | TGTGCCAGCAGTTCACCCCCAGGGTTTGTGAACACTGAAGCTTTCTTT | CASSSPPGFVNTEAFF
TRBJ1-2 | NA | NA | TRBV4-1 | TGCGCCAGCAGCCAAGATCCCCAGGGTTTCTATGGCTACACCTTC | CASSQDPQGFYGYTF
TRBJ1-1 | NA | NA | TRBV7-3 | TGTGCCAGCAGCATACAGGGTGACACTGAAGCTTTCTTT | CASSIQGDTEAFF
TRBJ1-1 | NA | NA | TRBV11-2 | TGTGCCAGCAGCTTAAATGTTAACAGTCTTATGAACACTGAAGCTTTCTTT | CASSLNVNSLMNTEAFF
TRBJ2-5 | TRBD2 | NA | TRBV9 | TGTGCCAGCAGCGTAACCCCGGGAGGGAAGTTTTTAGAGACCCAGTACTTC | CASSVTPGGKFLETQYF
TRBJ1-2 | TRBD1 | few | TRBV19 | TGTGCCAGTAGTCGGGGACAGGTGAATGGCTACACCTTC | CASSRGQVNGYTF
TRBJ2-3 | TRBD2 | once | TRBV6-1 | TGTGCCAGCAGTGAATCTAGCGGGGGTACAGATACGCAGTATTTT | CASSESSGGTDTQYF
TRBJ1-5 | NA | NA | TRBV5-6 | TGTGCCAGCAGCTTGAGGGGTAATCAGCCCCAGCATTTT | CASSLRGNQPQHF
TRBJ2-7 | TRBD2 | NA | TRBV19 | TGTGCCAGTAGTATAGAGGCTAGCGGGAGAGTCAACGAGCAGTACTTC | CASSIEASGRVNEQYF
TRBJ1-1 | NA | NA | TRBV5-6 | TGTGCCAGCAGCTTGGCGGGTAGGAACACTGAAGCTTTCTTT | CASSLAGRNTEAFF